These T cell receptor beta chains were read from a single sample in a study of shared clonotypes between healthy human individuals. Repertoires were generated with immunoSEQ multiplex PCR, while TCRdb's copy carries only in-frame clones and drops some. The sample shows 550,000 to 700,000 clones, 73% of them seen only once. What was sequenced was memory CD4+ T cells sorted from blood. The receptors shown here come from a young woman in good health. Both conserved end residues are part of each CDR3. D genes are given only for firm matches. Only some rows state a clone size, as once, few, many or a class for expanded clones.

d_call	v_call	j_call	clone_size	cdr3_nt	cdr3_aa
TRBD2	TRBV5-1	TRBJ2-3	once	TGCGCCAGCACCGGGACTACCACTAGCACAGATACGCAGTATTTT	CASTGTTTSTDTQYF
-	TRBV18	TRBJ2-3	few	TGTGCCAGCTCACCCAGGCTAGACTCCCGATTCACAGATACGCAGTATTTT	CASSPRLDSRFTDTQYF
-	TRBV19	TRBJ2-5	-	TGTGCCAGTAGTACTAGCGAGGTCGGAGAGACCCAGTACTTC	CASSTSEVGETQYF
-	TRBV25-1	TRBJ1-1	-	TGTGCCAGCAGTGAATCGGCCGGCAGGGAGGCTTTCTTT	CASSESAGREAFF
-	TRBV28	TRBJ1-2	many	TGTGCCAGCAGTCGGGCCGCCTCCTATGGCTACACCTTC	CASSRAASYGYTF
TRBD1	TRBV2	TRBJ1-5	-	TGTGCCAGCCAAGGACAGGGTGTAAGCAATCAGCCCCAGCATTTT	CASQGQGVSNQPQHF
-	TRBV10-2	TRBJ1-5	-	TGCGCCAGCAGTGAGTCGAAAGGGTGGCGTCAGCCCCAGCATTTT	CASSESKGWRQPQHF
-	TRBV4-1	TRBJ2-5	few	TGCGCCAGCAGCCAAGATATCGCGGATTTAGGGACCCAGTACTTC	CASSQDIADLGTQYF
TRBD1	TRBV2	TRBJ2-7	-	TGTGCCAGCAGGACGGGACAGGGGCACTACGAGCAGTACTTC	CASRTGQGHYEQYF
-	TRBV11-2	TRBJ2-3	-	TGTGCCAGCAGCTTAAGCATGACGCAGCCACTAGATACGCAGTATTTT	CASSLSMTQPLDTQYF
-	TRBV28	TRBJ2-7	-	TGTGCCAGCAGCCTGCGGCGGTTGTTGGCCTACGAGCAGTACTTC	CASSLRRLLAYEQYF
-	TRBV7-2	TRBJ2-7	-	TGTGCCAGCAGCTTAGCGCAGGGGCTCTCCTACGAGCAGTACTTC	CASSLAQGLSYEQYF
-	TRBV2	TRBJ2-7	-	TGTGCCAGCAGTGTAAGAAATACCGCAGCAGTCGAGCAGTACTTC	CASSVRNTAAVEQYF
-	TRBV6-5	TRBJ1-3	-	TGTGCCAGCAGTTTCCAGAGATTCTCTGGAAACACCATATATTTT	CASSFQRFSGNTIYF
-	TRBV7-2	TRBJ2-4	few	TGTGCCAGCGGTACGACAGTCCTAGCCAAAAACATTCAGTACTTC	CASGTTVLAKNIQYF
-	TRBV5-1	TRBJ2-7	-	TGCGCCAGCAGCTTCCGGGACGGGCACGAGCAGTACTTC	CASSFRDGHEQYF
-	TRBV5-6	TRBJ2-1	once	TGTGCCAGCAGCGACAAAGCGGGGACAATCTACAATGAGCAGTTCTTC	CASSDKAGTIYNEQFF
-	TRBV9	TRBJ2-3	-	TGTGCCAGCAGCGTAGTAGGTGCGGCAATCACAGATACGCAGTATTTT	CASSVVGAAITDTQYF
-	TRBV30	TRBJ1-3	-	TGTGCCTCGGGTCCGGGACGATTTGGAAACACCATATATTTT	CASGPGRFGNTIYF
-	TRBV6-5	TRBJ2-1	-	TGTGCCAGCAGTTACGTTACGGGGGTAGGAAATGAGCAGTTCTTC	CASSYVTGVGNEQFF
TRBD1	TRBV6-5	TRBJ1-1	-	TGTGCCAGCAGTTACGAAGGGGGCCAGACTTTCTTT	CASSYEGGQTFF
-	TRBV30	TRBJ2-5	-	TGTGCCTGGACTACTAGGGGCCAAAACCGTGAGCAGTACTTC	CAWTTRGQNREQYF
-	TRBV2	TRBJ2-3	-	TGTGCCAGCACCCGGGCTATGTCGGGTACGCAGTATTTT	CASTRAMSGTQYF
-	TRBV7-6	TRBJ1-1	-	TGTGCCAGCAGCTTAGTCGGGCTGGGCACTGAAGCTTTCTTT	CASSLVGLGTEAFF
-	TRBV28	TRBJ2-7	-	TGTGCCAGCAGCGCCGGGGTCTCCGAGCAGTACTTC	CASSAGVSEQYF
-	TRBV18	TRBJ1-1	-	TGTGCCAGCTCACCAGAGGCAGCTCAAGGAGCTTTCTTT	CASSPEAAQGAFF
-	TRBV6-5	TRBJ2-1	-	TGTGCCAGCAGGGAGGGTGGACGGACTTACAATGAGCAGTTCTTC	CASREGGRTYNEQFF
-	TRBV27	TRBJ2-3	-	TGTGCCTCCCAAGCCCGGCGACACACAGATACGCAGTATTTT	CASQARRHTDTQYF
TRBD2	TRBV27	TRBJ2-7	few	TGTGCCAGCAGGGGACTAGCGGGAGGAGATCTCGAGCAGTACTTC	CASRGLAGGDLEQYF
-	TRBV6-5	TRBJ1-2	-	TGTGCCAGCAGTTCCGGCAACCTTGATGGCTACACCTTC	CASSSGNLDGYTF
-	TRBV19	TRBJ2-7	-	TGTGCCAGTAGTATGGGGGGACGGCAAAGAGAGCAGTACTTC	CASSMGGRQREQYF
-	TRBV2	TRBJ2-5	-	TGTGCCTCCAAAGGGGTTGGAGAGACCCAGTACTTC	CASKGVGETQYF
TRBD2	TRBV27	TRBJ2-1	once	TGTGCCAGTGCCGGGACTAGCGGGACCGACTCCTACAATGAGCAGTTCTTC	CASAGTSGTDSYNEQFF
-	TRBV29-1	TRBJ2-5	-	TGCAGCGTGGCATGGGAGACCCAGTACTTC	CSVAWETQYF
TRBD2	TRBV19	TRBJ2-2	-	TGTGCCAGTAGTATAGCGGGAGGCACCGGGGAGCTGTTTTTT	CASSIAGGTGELFF
-	TRBV10-3	TRBJ2-7	-	TGTGCCAGCACCAGTGGGGGGGAGCAGTACTTC	CASTSGGEQYF
TRBD1	TRBV30	TRBJ1-1	-	TGTGCCTGGAGTCGGGACAGCTTGAACACTGAAGCTTTCTTT	CAWSRDSLNTEAFF
-	TRBV5-1	TRBJ2-7	few	TGCGCCAGCAGCGATATACAGGGTTACGAGCAGTACTTC	CASSDIQGYEQYF
TRBD1	TRBV27	TRBJ1-2	-	TGTGCCAGCAGTTCCCGGACAGGGCCGCCCTCTAACTATGGCTACACCTTC	CASSSRTGPPSNYGYTF
-	TRBV2	TRBJ2-4	-	TGTGCCAGCAGTGGGACAACTAGCCGGAGTAGGATTCAGTACTTC	CASSGTTSRSRIQYF
TRBD1	TRBV4-2	TRBJ2-3	-	TGTGCCAGCAGCCTACAACCCGGGACAGGGTGGAGCACAGATACGCAGTATTTT	CASSLQPGTGWSTDTQYF
TRBD1	TRBV11-1	TRBJ2-7	few	TGTGCCAGCAGCCCCCAGAGGGACAGCTACGAGCAGTACTTC	CASSPQRDSYEQYF
-	TRBV5-1	TRBJ2-7	-	TGCGCCAGCAGCTACGGACCGGGACCTTACGAGCAGTACTTC	CASSYGPGPYEQYF
-	TRBV28	TRBJ1-4	-	TGTGCCAGCGATTCAGGATGGGGGAGTGAAAAACTGTTTTTT	CASDSGWGSEKLFF
-	TRBV7-8	TRBJ2-2	-	TGTGCCAGCAGCGTAGGGGTCGGGGAGCTGTTTTTT	CASSVGVGELFF
-	TRBV4-2	TRBJ1-6	few	TGTGCCAGCAGCCAAGATTTAAATAATTCACCCCTCCACTTT	CASSQDLNNSPLHF
-	TRBV28	TRBJ2-1	-	TGTGCCAGCAGCCCTCCGGGAATATCCTACAATGAGCAGTTCTTC	CASSPPGISYNEQFF